Below are 32 T cell receptor beta chains sequenced from a single sample in a study of shared clonotypes between healthy human individuals. Some clones are missing from TCRdb's copy, which holds only in-frame ones; the method was immunoSEQ multiplex PCR. The repertoire holds around 2.5 million clones, with approximately 93% as singletons. Sequencing used naive CD4+ T cells from PBMCs. Subset given: CD45RA+ positively selected. The receptor source for this set is a man younger than 35 in good health. Some clones in this sample may be carry-over from other donors' samples.

The chain is built from TRBV27 and TRBJ2-3; D remains unclear. The CDR3 is 16 residues long. Germline CDR1 reads MNHEY; CDR2 reads SMNVEV (reference sequence). The V end lost 2 bases, the J end lost 0 bases, and 12 bases lay between the germline ends. CDR3 in amino acids: CASSLLAATSTDTQYF. DNA for the CDR3: TGTGCCAGCAGTTTACTGGCGGCAACTAGCACAGATACGCAGTATTTT.

The chain joins TRBV9 to TRBJ1-2; weak D call: TRBD1 (6 bases). From germline, CDR1 is SGDLS and CDR2 YYNGEE. The CDR3 has 14 residues. V was clipped by 3 bases and J by 6 bases, with 15 bases between them. DNA of the CDR3: TGTGCCAGCAGCGGGAACAGGGAAGGAGATGGCTACACCTTC. Protein: CASSGNREGDGYTF.

V and J are TRBV5-4 and TRBJ1-1; 7 bases are shared with TRBD1. The germline V gene encodes CDR1 SGHNT and CDR2 YYREEE (reference sequence). The CDR3 has 13 residues. V trimming: 3 bases; J trimming: 3 bases; junction bases outside the gene matches: 2. The CDR3 is CASSSTGDTEAFF. Here the CDR3 DNA reads TGTGCCAGCAGCTCAACAGGGGACACTGAAGCTTTCTTT.

The chain links TRBV12-5 to TRBJ2-1; D gene ambiguous. The CDR3 sequence is 15 residues long. With 6 bases removed from V and 8 bases from J, the gap between germline ends came to 20 bases. Per the germline V gene, CDR1 is LGHNT and CDR2 is FRNRAP. This chain's CDR3 is CASGRPSRAGDEQFF. CDR3 DNA sequence: TGTGCTAGTGGCCGCCCGAGCCGGGCCGGCGATGAGCAGTTCTTC.

The V gene is TRBV7-2, the J gene TRBJ1-2, with D possibly TRBD1 on 6 matching bases. Trimming shortened V by 5 bases and J by 5 bases, and 18 bases separated the two germline ends. CDR1 SGHTA and CDR2 FQGNSA come from the germline V gene. There are 15 residues in the CDR3. The CDR3 DNA follows: TGTGCCAGCAGCCCGAACAGGGTACTTGGGTATGGCTACACCTTC. It codes for CASSPNRVLGYGYTF.

Notes on this clone: Other DNA sequences of this sample code for an identical CDR3. This rearrangement joins TRBV2 to TRBJ2-2; 7 bases fit TRBD1. With 7 bases clipped from V and 4 bases from J, the junction kept 6 bases outside the gene matches. The CDR3 covers 14 residues. The germline V gene encodes CDR1 SNHLY and CDR2 FYNNEI. DNA of the CDR3: TGTGCCAGCACCAGAGACAGGGCCACCGGGGAGCTGTTTTTT. Its translation is CASTRDRATGELFF. Variable domain in full (rest from reference TRBV2 and TRBJ2-2): EPEVTQTPSHQVTQMGQEVILRCVPISNHLYFYWYRQILGQKVEFLVSFYNNEISEKSEIFDDQFSVERPDGSNFTLKIRSTKLEDSAMYFCASTRDRATGELFFGEGSRLTVL.

The J gene is TRBJ1-3, the V gene TRBV6-5; a weak D match, TRBD1 (6 bases). Germline V gives CDR1 MNHEY, CDR2 SVGAGI. The CDR3 is 16 residues long. Deletions cut 3 bases from V and 0 bases from J, with 12 bases between. CDR3 DNA: TGTGCCAGCAGTTATACGGGGGGGCCCTCTGGAAACACCATATATTTT. This codes for CASSYTGGPSGNTIYF.

This sequence joins TRBV28 and TRBJ2-1, with D uncertain. Germline CDR1 MDHEN, CDR2 SYDVKM. CDR3 length equals 14 residues. The V end lost 8 bases, the J end lost 0 bases, and 11 bases lay between the germline ends. The CDR3 here is CASQGGTSYNEQFF. CDR3 DNA sequence: TGTGCCAGCCAAGGCGGTACCTCCTACAATGAGCAGTTCTTC.

The rearrangement joins TRBV7-9 to TRBJ2-3; maybe TRBD1 (6 bases). CDR1 and CDR2 (germline): SEHNR, FQNEAQ (reference sequence). The V end was cut by 7 bases, the J end by 3 bases, with 20 bases between. This CDR3 has 16 amino acids. The CDR3 here is CASTPLPGAITDTQYF. Written as DNA, the CDR3 is TGTGCCAGCACCCCCCTACCAGGGGCTATTACAGATACGCAGTATTTT.

The chain recombines TRBV11-2 with TRBJ1-5; a possible D gene is TRBD1 (5 bases). V was shortened by 4 bases and J by 5 bases, with 9 bases between the two germline ends. This CDR3 has 13 amino acids. Germline assignment: CDR1 SGHAT and CDR2 FQNNGV. Written as DNA, the CDR3 is TGTGCCAGCAGCTCGACAGCGTATCAGCCCCAGCATTTT. This encodes CASSSTAYQPQHF.

The J gene is TRBJ2-5, the V gene TRBV30; no reliable D call. V lost 2 bases and J 4 bases, leaving 17 bases between the germline ends. The germline V gene encodes CDR1 GTSNPN and CDR2 SVGIG (reference sequence). The CDR3 contains 15 residues. CDR3 in amino acids: CAWSSSFRTGETQYF. The CDR3 bases are TGTGCCTGGAGTAGCTCATTTCGTACGGGAGAGACCCAGTACTTC.

This chain links TRBV6-5 with TRBJ2-1; 8 nucleotides agree with TRBD2. The CDR3 is 15 residues long. In germline, CDR1 is MNHEY, CDR2 SVGAGI. V shed 5 bases and J 6 bases; nucleotides not matched to a gene: 9. CDR3 nucleotides: TGTGCCAGCAGTGGCCGGCGGGAGGCCCTCAATGAGCAGTTCTTC. It codes for CASSGRREALNEQFF.

This chain joins TRBV18 and TRBJ1-1; no clear D gene. CDR1 is KGHSH, CDR2 LQKENI, per germline. Trimming stripped 2 bases from V and 6 bases from J, with 10 bases between. There are 13 residues in the CDR3. The CDR3 here is CASSPVGRAEAFF. CDR3 sequence (DNA): TGTGCCAGCTCACCAGTAGGGCGGGCTGAAGCTTTCTTT.

J is TRBJ2-1 and V is TRBV7-8; 9 positions agree with TRBD1. The CDR3 has 16 residues. With 1 base clipped from V and 2 bases from J, the junction kept 3 bases outside the gene matches. Per germline, CDR1 SGHVS and CDR2 FQNEAQ. Here the CDR3 reads CASSLVGQGTYNEQFF. CDR3 bases: TGTGCCAGCAGCTTAGTAGGACAGGGGACCTACAATGAGCAGTTCTTC.

The V gene is TRBV10-1, the J gene TRBJ1-1; no definite D call. The V end was cut by 3 bases, the J end by 5 bases, with 10 bases between. CDR3 length: 13 amino acids. From germline, CDR1 is WNHNN and CDR2 SYGVQD (reference sequence). CDR3 sequence reads: CASSEQRGTEAFF. The CDR3 DNA is TGCGCCAGCAGTGAACAACGAGGGACTGAAGCTTTCTTT.

The chain links TRBV5-6 to TRBJ2-1; 9 bases align to TRBD1. CDR3 length: 15 amino acids. The germline V gene encodes CDR1 SGHDT and CDR2 YYEEEE. V gave up 3 bases and J gave up 6 bases; unmatched junction bases: 7. The CDR3 sequence: CASSSPGQGINEQFF. DNA of the CDR3: TGTGCCAGCAGCTCCCCGGGACAGGGTATCAATGAGCAGTTCTTC.

The rearrangement joins TRBV6-4 to TRBJ1-5, with D possibly TRBD1 on 5 matching bases. CDR1 and CDR2 from the germline V gene are MRHNA and SNTAGT. The CDR3 runs 20 residues. Trimming removed 5 bases at V and 0 bases at J, with 26 bases between. CDR3 protein: CASSKIPGPSFPTSNQPQHF. CDR3 bases: TGTGCCAGCAGTAAAATACCGGGACCTAGCTTTCCAACTAGCAATCAGCCCCAGCATTTT.

This clone was observed once. The chain links TRBV21-1 to TRBJ2-7; whether TRBD1, the table's D call, matches the DNA was not checked. TRBV21-1 is marked as a pseudogene. The CDR3 has 17 residues. Written as DNA, the CDR3 is TGTGCCAGCAGCAAGCCCAACCCGGGACACAGCTCCTACGAGCAGTACTTC. This translates into CASSKPNPGHSSYEQYF.

This chain uses TRBV13 with TRBJ2-1, with TRBD2 matching over 15 bases. CDR1 and CDR2 (germline): PRHDT, FYEKMQ (reference sequence). The CDR3 is made up of 20 amino acids. V shed 1 base, J shed 1 base, and the junction held 8 bases outside the gene matches. CDR3 residues: CASSLVKVGTSGRSYNEQFF. CDR3 DNA: TGTGCCAGCAGCTTAGTTAAGGTCGGGACTAGCGGGAGGTCCTACAATGAGCAGTTCTTC.

CDR3 DNA: TGTGCCAGCAGCCTCCTAGCGGGAGCGGGCCTCAATGAGCAGTTCTTC. This translates into CASSLLAGAGLNEQFF. V gene TRBV13 combines with J gene TRBJ2-1, with TRBD2 matching 10 bases. The germline V gene has CDR1 PRHDT and CDR2 FYEKMQ (reference sequence). The length of the CDR3 is 16 residues. V dropped 5 bases and J dropped 6; count of bases not matched to a gene: 10.

CDR3 region: CASSLVYQGRETQYF. The CDR3 nucleotides read TGTGCCAGCAGCTTAGTGTATCAGGGGCGAGAGACCCAGTACTTC. The J gene is TRBJ2-5, the V gene TRBV7-2; D possibly corresponds to TRBD1 (6 bases). The CDR3 has 15 amino acids. Trimming removed 1 base at V and 4 bases at J, with 13 bases between. Germline loops: CDR1 SGHTA, CDR2 FQGNSA.

CDR3 DNA: TGTGCCTCAGCACTCCGGGGGCCTAATGAAAAACTGTTTTTT. Encoded protein: CASALRGPNEKLFF. The chain couples TRBV19 to TRBJ1-4; D might be TRBD1 (6 bases). Germline assignment: CDR1 LNHDA and CDR2 SQIVND (reference sequence). The CDR3 is made up of 14 amino acids. Trimming pared 11 bases from V and 3 bases from J, leaving 16 bases between.

This sequence joins TRBV11-3 and TRBJ2-1; D possibly corresponds to TRBD1 (5 bases). This CDR3 comprises 13 residues. Germline CDR1 is SGHNT and CDR2 is YENEEA. V lost 2 bases to trimming and J lost 3 bases, with 5 bases between them. Here the CDR3 DNA reads TGTGCCAGCAGCTTAACAGGCTACAATGAGCAGTTCTTC. This gives the protein CASSLTGYNEQFF.

The chain employs TRBV9 and TRBJ2-1, with D tentatively TRBD1 (6 bases). Germline CDR1 reads SGDLS; CDR2 reads YYNGEE. Trimming stripped 6 bases from V and 3 bases from J, with 16 bases between. The CDR3 covers 15 residues. The CDR3 sequence: CASTPLGANYNEQFF. The CDR3 DNA sequence: TGTGCCAGCACCCCCCTGGGGGCTAACTACAATGAGCAGTTCTTC.

The rearrangement uses TRBV14 and TRBJ2-5; D may match TRBD1 or TRBD2 (5 bases each). The CDR3 extends over 14 amino acids. The V end lost 4 bases, the J end lost 1 base, and 10 bases lay between the germline ends. Germline CDR1 SGHDN, CDR2 FVKESK. CDR3 region: CASSPRDLQETQYF. The CDR3 DNA is TGTGCCAGCAGCCCCCGGGACCTCCAAGAGACCCAGTACTTC.

The rearrangement uses TRBV7-3 and TRBJ1-1; 7 bases map to TRBD1. V gave up 5 bases and J gave up 1 base; unmatched junction bases: 7. The CDR3 consists of 15 residues. Germline V gives CDR1 SGHTA, CDR2 FQGTGA. CDR3 residues: CASSPRPGGNTEAFF. The CDR3 DNA sequence: TGTGCCAGCAGCCCCCGCCCAGGGGGGAACACTGAAGCTTTCTTT.

This clone was counted once. V is TRBV5-4 and J is TRBJ2-7; D tentatively reads TRBD1 or TRBD2 (5 bases each). There are 15 residues in the CDR3. The V and J ends lost 4 bases and 4 bases respectively, with 18 bases between them. Germline-derived CDR1 and CDR2 are SGHNT and YYREEE (reference sequence). DNA of the CDR3: TGTGCCAGCAGCAAGAGGGGTGGGGTAGGATACGAGCAGTACTTC. Translated, it gives CASSKRGGVGYEQYF.

On this clone: The identical CDR3 is also encoded by other nucleotide sequences in the sample. The rearrangement links TRBV28 to TRBJ1-1; D possibly corresponds to TRBD1 (5 bases). Germline V gene lookup returns CDR1 MDHEN and CDR2 SYDVKM. The length of the CDR3 is 11 residues. V was shortened by 6 bases and J by 8 bases, with 10 bases between the two germline ends. CDR3 DNA: TGTGCCAGCAGCCTGGGGGTCGAAGCTTTCTTT. Encoded protein: CASSLGVEAFF.

The V call is TRBV18, the J call TRBJ1-2, with TRBD1 matching over 8 bases. CDR3 length: 14 amino acids. The V gene end was trimmed by 4 bases and the J gene end by 3 bases; junction bases not matched to a gene: 4. The germline V gene has CDR1 KGHSH and CDR2 LQKENI. The CDR3 DNA sequence: TGTGCCAGCTCACTTAACAGGGGGGACTATGGCTACACCTTC. Translation: CASSLNRGDYGYTF.

The CDR3 coding sequence is TGTGCCAGCAGTGAAGACGAGTACGAGCAGTACTTC. Translation gives CASSEDEYEQYF. The chain carries TRBV2 and TRBJ2-7, with no clear D. V shed 1 base and J shed 4 bases, with 5 bases lying between them. CDR1 is SNHLY and CDR2 is FYNNEI in the germline V gene. The CDR3 spans 12 residues.

This rearrangement joins TRBV7-2 to TRBJ2-4; 10 bases are shared with TRBD1. The CDR3 length is 15 residues. With 5 bases clipped from V and 14 bases from J, the junction kept 15 bases outside the gene matches. Per germline, CDR1 SGHTA and CDR2 FQGNSA. The CDR3 here is CASSTRQGAKDREYF. CDR3 DNA sequence: TGTGCCAGCAGCACCCGACAGGGGGCGAAAGATAGAGAGTACTTC.

The chain carries TRBV14 and TRBJ2-2; D is possibly TRBD1 (5 bases). V was clipped by 3 bases and J by 11 bases, with 13 bases between them. The CDR3 contains 13 residues. CDR1 SGHDN and CDR2 FVKESK come from the germline V gene. The CDR3 loop is CASSQVGRDELFF. In DNA, the CDR3 is TGTGCCAGCAGCCAGGTTGGCAGGGATGAGCTGTTTTTT.